The clone carrying this T cell receptor beta chain showed up just once. This sample was included in a study of CD8 T cells in Susac syndrome. RNA was extracted with the RNeasy kit, and a quantity of about 0.5 to 1 ug was reverse transcribed using random hexamers. TCRdb re-derived calls from the immunoSEQ multiplex PCR reads in MiXCR, one entry per CDR3 protein. The sample has some 260,000 distinct CDR3 sequences, about 85% seen once; the top ten hold over 0.09%. CDR1 is SNHLY and CDR2 is FYNNEI in the germline V gene. The CDR3 spans 14 residues. Isolation of CD8+ and CD4+ T cells was performed negatively, whereas enrichment of TEMRA cells was done by FACS.

Sequenced material: CD8+ T cells from PBMCs. The receptor's source is a human donor with multiple sclerosis. The chain combines TRBV2 with TRBJ2-7; weak D call: TRBD1 (6 bases). The chain's CDR3 is CAATGRGNIYEQYF. The CDR3 nucleotides are TGTGCGGCCACGGGCAGGGGAAATATATACGAGCAGTACTTC.